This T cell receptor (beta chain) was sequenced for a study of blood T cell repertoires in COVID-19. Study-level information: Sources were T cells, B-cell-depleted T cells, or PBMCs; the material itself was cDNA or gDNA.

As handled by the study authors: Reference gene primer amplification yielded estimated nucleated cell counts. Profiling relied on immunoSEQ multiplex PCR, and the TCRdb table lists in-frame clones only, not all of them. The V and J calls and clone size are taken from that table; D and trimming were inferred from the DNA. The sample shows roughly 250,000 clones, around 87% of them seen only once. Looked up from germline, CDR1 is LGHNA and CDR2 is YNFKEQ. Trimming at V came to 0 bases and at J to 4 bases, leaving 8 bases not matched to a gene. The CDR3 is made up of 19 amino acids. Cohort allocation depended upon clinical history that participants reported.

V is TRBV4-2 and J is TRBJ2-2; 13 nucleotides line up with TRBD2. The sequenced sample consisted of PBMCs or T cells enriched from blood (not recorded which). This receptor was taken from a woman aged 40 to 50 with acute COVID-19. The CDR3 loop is CASSQDPGLAGVSTGELFF. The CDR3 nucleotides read TGTGCCAGCAGCCAAGATCCCGGACTAGCGGGAGTAAGCACCGGGGAGCTGTTTTTT.